This TCR beta chain was sequenced during a study of CD8 T cells in ankylosing spondylitis. Study-wide results and caveats: Characteristic of ankylosing spondylitis blood, it appeared, was a TCR beta motif comprising roughly 8 highly homologous variants. The authors found the disease-linked clones to be CD8+ and relatively rare in peripheral blood. Reportedly, disease-linked clones are significantly enriched in ankylosing spondylitis patients' matched synovial fluid. Earlier studies detected some motif variants in reactive arthritis synovial fluid and blood.

This clonotype was observed at least ten times. The antigen is unknown. MiXCR, applied by TCRdb to the 5' RACE reads, yields one record per CDR3 protein. Here the sample spans fewer than 550,000 distinct CDR3 sequences, roughly 5.2% being singletons. The germline CDR1 and CDR2 sequences are ENHRY and SYGVKD. The CDR3 runs to 13 residues. Trimming removed 3 bases from V and 7 bases from J; junction bases left unmatched: 5. The source is a male donor with ankylosing spondylitis. Sequenced sample: blood, either unsorted or a sorted T cell fraction (not recorded which). The rearrangement links TRBV10-3 to TRBJ1-2, with 7 bases identical to TRBD1. CDR3: CAISDPRGLGYTF. Here the CDR3 DNA reads TGTGCCATCAGTGACCCAAGGGGGCTTGGCTACACCTTC.